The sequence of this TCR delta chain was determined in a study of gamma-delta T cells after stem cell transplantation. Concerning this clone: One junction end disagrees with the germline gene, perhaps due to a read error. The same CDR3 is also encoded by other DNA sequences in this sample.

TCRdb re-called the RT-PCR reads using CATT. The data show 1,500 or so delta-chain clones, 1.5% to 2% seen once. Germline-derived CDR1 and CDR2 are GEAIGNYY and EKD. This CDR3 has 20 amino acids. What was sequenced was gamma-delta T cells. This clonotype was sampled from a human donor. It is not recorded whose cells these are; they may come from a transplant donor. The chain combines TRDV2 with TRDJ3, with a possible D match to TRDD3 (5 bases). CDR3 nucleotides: TGTGCCTGTGACACCGCAGGGACGGGGAACGGCTCCTGGGACACCCGACAGATGTTCTTC. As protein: CACDTAGTGNGSWDTRQMFF.